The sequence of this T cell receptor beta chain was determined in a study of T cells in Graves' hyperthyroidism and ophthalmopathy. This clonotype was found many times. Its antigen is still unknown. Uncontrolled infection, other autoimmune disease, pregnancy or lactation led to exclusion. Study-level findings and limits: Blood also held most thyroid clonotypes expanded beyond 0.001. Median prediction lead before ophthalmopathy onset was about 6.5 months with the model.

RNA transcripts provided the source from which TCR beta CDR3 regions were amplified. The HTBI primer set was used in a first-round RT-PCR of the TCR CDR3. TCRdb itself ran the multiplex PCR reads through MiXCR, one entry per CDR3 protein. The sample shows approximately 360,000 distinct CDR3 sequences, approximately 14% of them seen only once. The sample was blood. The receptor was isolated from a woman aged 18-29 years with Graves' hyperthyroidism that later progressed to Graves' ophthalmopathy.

The CDR3 DNA is TGTGCCAGCAGTTCTAGCGGGACTGACAATGAGCAGTTCTTC. This gives the protein CASSSSGTDNEQFF. V gene TRBV27 combines with J gene TRBJ2-1, with TRBD2 matching 9 bases. Germline V gene sequence: CDR1 MNHEY, CDR2 SMNVEV (reference sequence). This CDR3 contains 14 residues. V was clipped by 4 bases and J by 5 bases; unmatched bases: 3.